This passage covers 7 T cell receptor beta chains from one sample sequenced in a study of shared T cell receptors in the human thymus. The assay was immunoSEQ multiplex PCR, and TCRdb's table has in-frame clones only and misses some. The data show hundreds of thousands of clones, 80% to 90% seen once. This same sample was also taken into another study, of human thymus T cells.

The sequenced sample consisted of thymocytes. These receptors originate from a boy under three years old with a congenital heart defect.

The rearrangement joins TRBV14 to TRBJ2-7, with 7 bases that match TRBD1. The CDR3 sequence is 16 residues long. V gave up 1 base and J gave up 0 bases; unmatched junction bases: 6. CDR1 is SGHDN, CDR2 FVKESK, per germline. Here the CDR3 reads CASSQGFRDSSYEQYF. CDR3 DNA: TGTGCCAGCAGCCAAGGGTTCCGGGACAGCTCCTACGAGCAGTACTTC.

The table lists this clone with a count of one. The V gene is TRBV10-1, the J gene TRBJ2-7; possible D gene TRBD2, 6 bases. The CDR3 loop spans 15 amino acids. CDR1 and CDR2 from the germline V gene are WNHNN and SYGVQD (reference sequence). Trimming pared 0 bases from V and 0 bases from J, leaving 9 bases between. The CDR3 bases are TGCGCCAGCAGTGAGTCGATAGCGGACTCCTACGAGCAGTACTTC. It is translated as CASSESIADSYEQYF.

The chain uses TRBV20-1 and TRBJ1-2; no clear D. The CDR3 runs 11 residues. The ends were cut back, 4 bases at V and 1 base at J, with 4 bases in the middle. Germline assignment: CDR1 DFQATT and CDR2 SNEGSKA (reference sequence). The CDR3 DNA reads as TGCAGTGCTATTATTAACTATGGCTACACCTTC. It is translated as CSAIINYGYTF.

The chain carries TRBV28 and TRBJ2-2; D is perhaps TRBD1 (6 bases). The germline CDR1 and CDR2 sequences are MDHEN and SYDVKM. V was cut by 0 bases and J by 5 bases, with 10 bases left in between. This CDR3 has 15 residues. In DNA, the CDR3 is TGTGCCAGCAGTTTATGCATGGGGGCTACCGGGGAGCTGTTTTTT. This encodes CASSLCMGATGELFF.

This chain uses TRBV4-3 with TRBJ2-1, with D perhaps TRBD2 (6 bases). The CDR3 is made up of 15 amino acids. V was cut by 3 bases and J by 5 bases, with 14 bases left in between. Germline V gives CDR1 LGHNA, CDR2 YSLEER. The CDR3, as DNA: TGCGCCAGCAGCCATCGGACTAAGGACAACAATGAGCAGTTCTTC. Protein: CASSHRTKDNNEQFF.

The chain recombines TRBV19 with TRBJ2-7, with TRBD2 matching 8 bases. The length of the CDR3 is 17 residues. The germline CDR1 and CDR2 sequences are LNHDA and SQIVND (reference sequence). The V and J ends lost 0 bases and 6 bases, in that order; junction bases with no gene match: 13. CDR3 residues: CASSIDREGENYGEQYF. The CDR3 bases are TGTGCCAGTAGTATAGATCGGGAGGGTGAGAACTACGGCGAGCAGTACTTC.

This chain uses TRBV4-3 with TRBJ2-7, with TRBD2 identical over 8 bases. This CDR3 is 18 amino acids long. Germline lookup yields CDR1 LGHNA and CDR2 YSLEER. Trimming cost V 4 bases and J 3 bases; bases outside gene matches: 17. This chain's CDR3 is CASSLAKRERGYLYEQYF. CDR3 DNA: TGCGCCAGCAGCCTCGCAAAAAGGGAGCGGGGGTATCTCTACGAGCAGTACTTC.